These T cell receptor beta chains were read from a single sample in a study of identical twins. One entry per CDR3 protein, called by TCRdb with MiXCR from the 5' RACE reads. The table lists about 460,000 distinct CDR3 sequences, around 14% of them singletons. In addition, the sample was reused for a study of yellow fever vaccine responses in identical twins.

Sequenced: CD4+ T cells sorted from blood. The receptors shown here come from a woman between 18 and 29 years old in good health. Both conserved end residues are part of each CDR3. A D gene is named only where the DNA matches it firmly. A clone size is listed for some rows: how often the clone was seen (once, few, many), or a class if it is expanded.

clone size: NA
J gene: TRBJ1-6
D gene: NA
CDR3 length: 14
V gene: TRBV9
CDR3 protein: CASSSPAYNSPLHF
CDR3 DNA: TGTGCCAGCAGCTCCCCGGCATATAATTCACCCCTCCACTTT

clone size: NA
J gene: TRBJ2-2
D gene: TRBD1
CDR3 length: 15
V gene: TRBV29-1
CDR3 protein: CSVEAGGQHTGELFF
CDR3 DNA: TGCAGCGTTGAGGCAGGGGGTCAACACACCGGGGAGCTGTTTTTT

clone size: NA
J gene: TRBJ2-3
D gene: NA
CDR3 length: 14
V gene: TRBV12-5
CDR3 protein: CASSSGIHTDTQYF
CDR3 DNA: TGTGCTAGTAGTAGCGGTATTCACACAGATACGCAGTATTTT

clone size: few
J gene: TRBJ1-1
D gene: NA
CDR3 length: 14
V gene: TRBV27
CDR3 protein: CASSSWGARTEAFF
CDR3 DNA: TGTGCCAGCAGTTCCTGGGGGGCACGGACTGAAGCTTTCTTT

clone size: NA
J gene: TRBJ2-1
D gene: NA
CDR3 length: 15
V gene: TRBV2
CDR3 protein: CASSEESILSGEQFF
CDR3 DNA: TGTGCCAGCAGTGAAGAGAGTATCCTCAGCGGTGAGCAGTTCTTC

clone size: few
J gene: TRBJ1-1
D gene: NA
CDR3 length: 13
V gene: TRBV4-3
CDR3 protein: CASSQELNTEAFF
CDR3 DNA: TGCGCCAGCAGCCAAGAACTGAACACTGAAGCTTTCTTT

clone size: few
J gene: TRBJ2-5
D gene: NA
CDR3 length: 14
V gene: TRBV24-1
CDR3 protein: CATSVGGPPETQYF
CDR3 DNA: TGTGCCACCAGTGTAGGCGGTCCCCCAGAGACCCAGTACTTC

clone size: NA
J gene: TRBJ2-6
D gene: NA
CDR3 length: 17
V gene: TRBV15
CDR3 protein: CATSRERVGSGANVLTF
CDR3 DNA: TGTGCCACCAGCAGAGAAAGGGTGGGCTCTGGGGCCAACGTCCTGACTTTC

clone size: NA
J gene: TRBJ2-2
D gene: NA
CDR3 length: 12
V gene: TRBV20-1
CDR3 protein: CSAPRWTGELFF
CDR3 DNA: TGCAGTGCTCCCAGGTGGACCGGGGAGCTGTTTTTT

clone size: few
J gene: TRBJ2-3
D gene: NA
CDR3 length: 12
V gene: TRBV20-1
CDR3 protein: CSANPVGGPQYF
CDR3 DNA: TGCAGTGCCAACCCGGTTGGCGGTCCGCAGTATTTT

clone size: NA
J gene: TRBJ2-2
D gene: NA
CDR3 length: 16
V gene: TRBV18
CDR3 protein: CASSPRGGRDTGELFF
CDR3 DNA: TGTGCCAGCTCACCCCGAGGGGGGAGAGACACCGGGGAGCTGTTTTTT

clone size: few
J gene: TRBJ2-3
D gene: TRBD2
CDR3 length: 17
V gene: TRBV15
CDR3 protein: CATSPGGSGRFADTQYF
CDR3 DNA: TGTGCCACCAGCCCTGGCGGTAGCGGGAGGTTCGCAGATACGCAGTATTTT

clone size: few
J gene: TRBJ1-4
D gene: TRBD1
CDR3 length: 14
V gene: TRBV6-1
CDR3 protein: CASSKTGGHEKLFF
CDR3 DNA: TGTGCCAGCAGTAAGACAGGGGGCCATGAAAAACTGTTTTTT

clone size: few
J gene: TRBJ1-1
D gene: NA
CDR3 length: 19
V gene: TRBV28
CDR3 protein: CASNEKYGRFIVGVTEAFF
CDR3 DNA: TGTGCCAGCAACGAGAAGTACGGAAGGTTTATAGTTGGGGTCACTGAAGCTTTCTTT

clone size: NA
J gene: TRBJ2-7
D gene: TRBD2
CDR3 length: 17
V gene: TRBV7-8
CDR3 protein: CASSLTILAGDSYEQYF
CDR3 DNA: TGTGCCAGCAGCTTAACGATTCTAGCGGGGGACTCCTACGAGCAGTACTTC

clone size: NA
J gene: TRBJ2-1
D gene: TRBD1
CDR3 length: 15
V gene: TRBV7-9
CDR3 protein: CASSPGQGYGNEQFF
CDR3 DNA: TGTGCCAGCAGCCCAGGACAGGGTTACGGCAATGAGCAGTTCTTC

clone size: many
J gene: TRBJ2-1
D gene: TRBD2
CDR3 length: 20
V gene: TRBV11-2
CDR3 protein: CASSLVFTHRAGVSYNEQFF
CDR3 DNA: TGTGCCAGCAGCTTAGTCTTCACCCACCGGGCGGGAGTATCCTACAATGAGCAGTTCTTC

clone size: few
J gene: TRBJ2-7
D gene: NA
CDR3 length: 14
V gene: TRBV24-1
CDR3 protein: CATSDAGPPYEQYF
CDR3 DNA: TGTGCCACCAGTGACGCGGGACCTCCCTACGAGCAGTACTTC

clone size: NA
J gene: TRBJ2-4
D gene: NA
CDR3 length: 14
V gene: TRBV4-1
CDR3 protein: CASSQGETWVKQYF
CDR3 DNA: TGCGCCAGCAGCCAAGGCGAGACCTGGGTGAAACAGTACTTC

clone size: NA
J gene: TRBJ2-3
D gene: TRBD2
CDR3 length: 15
V gene: TRBV7-9
CDR3 protein: CASSPTSARTDTQYF
CDR3 DNA: TGTGCCAGCAGCCCAACTAGCGCTCGCACAGATACGCAGTATTTT

clone size: NA
J gene: TRBJ2-7
D gene: NA
CDR3 length: 15
V gene: TRBV9
CDR3 protein: CASSLSHSGAYEQYF
CDR3 DNA: TGTGCCAGCAGCCTATCACATAGCGGCGCCTACGAGCAGTACTTC

clone size: NA
J gene: TRBJ2-1
D gene: TRBD1
CDR3 length: 15
V gene: TRBV29-1
CDR3 protein: CSTYAGTGAYNEQFF
CDR3 DNA: TGCAGCACCTATGCCGGGACAGGGGCTTACAATGAGCAGTTCTTC

clone size: NA
J gene: TRBJ2-7
D gene: NA
CDR3 length: 13
V gene: TRBV29-1
CDR3 protein: CSVAHPSSYEQYF
CDR3 DNA: TGCAGCGTTGCACACCCGTCCTCCTACGAGCAGTACTTC

clone size: NA
J gene: TRBJ1-1
D gene: TRBD1
CDR3 length: 14
V gene: TRBV2
CDR3 protein: CASSFPGQGSEAFF
CDR3 DNA: TGTGCCAGCAGTTTTCCGGGACAGGGCTCTGAAGCTTTCTTT

clone size: few
J gene: TRBJ1-2
D gene: NA
CDR3 length: 13
V gene: TRBV29-1
CDR3 protein: CSFPRTDNYGYTF
CDR3 DNA: TGCAGCTTCCCACGGACAGATAACTATGGCTACACCTTC

clone size: NA
J gene: TRBJ2-6
D gene: TRBD1
CDR3 length: 15
V gene: TRBV12-3/TRBV12-4
CDR3 protein: CASSRPGQGANVLTF
CDR3 DNA: TGTGCCAGCAGTCGCCCGGGACAGGGGGCCAACGTCCTGACTTTC

clone size: NA
J gene: TRBJ2-1
D gene: TRBD2
CDR3 length: 14
V gene: TRBV10-3
CDR3 protein: CAISESQRGNEQFF
CDR3 DNA: TGTGCCATCAGTGAGTCGCAGCGGGGCAATGAGCAGTTCTTC

clone size: few
J gene: TRBJ2-3
D gene: TRBD1
CDR3 length: 15
V gene: TRBV5-1
CDR3 protein: CASSTTGGSTDTQYF
CDR3 DNA: TGCGCCAGCAGCACGACAGGGGGAAGCACAGATACGCAGTATTTT

clone size: few
J gene: TRBJ2-1
D gene: TRBD2
CDR3 length: 15
V gene: TRBV12-3/TRBV12-4
CDR3 protein: CASSVSGGLYNEQFF
CDR3 DNA: TGTGCCAGCAGCGTTAGCGGGGGGCTCTACAATGAGCAGTTCTTC

clone size: NA
J gene: TRBJ1-6
D gene: TRBD1
CDR3 length: 15
V gene: TRBV6-1
CDR3 protein: CASRQTGQGNSPLHF
CDR3 DNA: TGTGCCAGCAGACAAACGGGACAGGGAAATTCACCCCTCCACTTT

clone size: many
J gene: TRBJ2-1
D gene: TRBD2
CDR3 length: 16
V gene: TRBV5-1
CDR3 protein: CASSLTSGGPYNEQFF
CDR3 DNA: TGCGCCAGCAGCTTAACTAGCGGGGGCCCCTACAATGAGCAGTTCTTC

clone size: NA
J gene: TRBJ2-3
D gene: NA
CDR3 length: 16
V gene: TRBV28
CDR3 protein: CASSLFGGVHSDTQYF
CDR3 DNA: TGTGCCAGCAGTTTATTTGGGGGAGTACATTCAGATACGCAGTATTTT

clone size: NA
J gene: TRBJ2-2
D gene: NA
CDR3 length: 16
V gene: TRBV7-8
CDR3 protein: CASSLWGASNTGELFF
CDR3 DNA: TGTGCCAGCAGCTTGTGGGGGGCCTCGAACACCGGGGAGCTGTTTTTT

clone size: NA
J gene: TRBJ2-3
D gene: NA
CDR3 length: 14
V gene: TRBV29-1
CDR3 protein: CSVAASGLTDTQYF
CDR3 DNA: TGCAGCGTTGCGGCCAGTGGACTCACAGATACGCAGTATTTT

clone size: many
J gene: TRBJ2-1
D gene: NA
CDR3 length: 12
V gene: TRBV11-2
CDR3 protein: CASSWNYNEQFF
CDR3 DNA: TGTGCCAGCAGCTGGAACTACAATGAGCAGTTCTTC

clone size: NA
J gene: TRBJ2-3
D gene: NA
CDR3 length: 15
V gene: TRBV15
CDR3 protein: CATSRDTTVADTQYF
CDR3 DNA: TGTGCCACCAGCAGAGATACGACGGTTGCAGATACGCAGTATTTT

clone size: NA
J gene: TRBJ2-2
D gene: NA
CDR3 length: 15
V gene: TRBV6-5
CDR3 protein: CASSYSTPNTGELFF
CDR3 DNA: TGTGCCAGCAGTTACTCTACACCGAACACCGGGGAGCTGTTTTTT

clone size: few
J gene: TRBJ2-7
D gene: NA
CDR3 length: 11
V gene: TRBV28
CDR3 protein: CASGLSYEQYF
CDR3 DNA: TGTGCCAGCGGCCTTTCCTACGAGCAGTACTTC

clone size: few
J gene: TRBJ1-5
D gene: NA
CDR3 length: 14
V gene: TRBV6-1
CDR3 protein: CASRTAREGQPQHF
CDR3 DNA: TGTGCCTCCAGAACCGCCCGAGAAGGTCAGCCCCAGCATTTT

clone size: NA
J gene: TRBJ2-1
D gene: TRBD2
CDR3 length: 14
V gene: TRBV20-1
CDR3 protein: CSAPTSGRVYVQFF
CDR3 DNA: TGCAGTGCTCCGACTAGCGGGAGGGTCTATGTCCAGTTCTTC

clone size: few
J gene: TRBJ2-7
D gene: TRBD2
CDR3 length: 14
V gene: TRBV3-1
CDR3 protein: CASSTLAGGWEQYF
CDR3 DNA: TGTGCCAGCAGCACCCTAGCGGGGGGCTGGGAGCAGTACTTC

clone size: few
J gene: TRBJ1-2
D gene: NA
CDR3 length: 14
V gene: TRBV28
CDR3 protein: CASSLRQGRSGYTF
CDR3 DNA: TGTGCCAGCAGTTTACGGCAGGGTCGCAGTGGCTACACCTTC

clone size: NA
J gene: TRBJ1-1
D gene: NA
CDR3 length: 14
V gene: TRBV28
CDR3 protein: CASRQNGQFTEAFF
CDR3 DNA: TGTGCCAGCAGGCAAAACGGACAGTTCACTGAAGCTTTCTTT

clone size: few
J gene: TRBJ2-1
D gene: NA
CDR3 length: 18
V gene: TRBV6-1
CDR3 protein: CASSGRVPKLGLYNEQFF
CDR3 DNA: TGTGCCAGCAGTGGAAGGGTCCCCAAGTTGGGCCTTTACAATGAGCAGTTCTTC

clone size: few
J gene: TRBJ2-7
D gene: TRBD2
CDR3 length: 14
V gene: TRBV28
CDR3 protein: CASTALTSGYEQYF
CDR3 DNA: TGTGCCAGCACCGCGTTGACTAGCGGATACGAGCAGTACTTC

clone size: NA
J gene: TRBJ2-5
D gene: NA
CDR3 length: 15
V gene: TRBV5-1
CDR3 protein: CASSLEGGQRETQYF
CDR3 DNA: TGCGCCAGCAGCTTGGAGGGTGGCCAGCGAGAGACCCAGTACTTC

clone size: NA
J gene: TRBJ2-3
D gene: NA
CDR3 length: 15
V gene: TRBV6-5
CDR3 protein: CASSYGWQGADTQYF
CDR3 DNA: TGTGCCAGCAGTTACGGGTGGCAGGGCGCAGATACGCAGTATTTT

clone size: NA
J gene: TRBJ2-3
D gene: TRBD2
CDR3 length: 15
V gene: TRBV7-2
CDR3 protein: CASRDGTSAQDTQYF
CDR3 DNA: TGTGCCAGCAGGGACGGGACTAGCGCCCAAGATACGCAGTATTTT

clone size: NA
J gene: TRBJ2-1
D gene: TRBD2
CDR3 length: 15
V gene: TRBV11-2
CDR3 protein: CASSPAGLAANEQFF
CDR3 DNA: TGTGCCAGCAGCCCTGCGGGACTAGCGGCTAATGAGCAGTTCTTC

clone size: many
J gene: TRBJ2-3
D gene: NA
CDR3 length: 14
V gene: TRBV7-2
CDR3 protein: CASSLGAGYDTQYF
CDR3 DNA: TGTGCCAGCAGCTTAGGGGCAGGTTATGATACGCAGTATTTT

clone size: few
J gene: TRBJ2-7
D gene: TRBD2
CDR3 length: 15
V gene: TRBV20-1
CDR3 protein: CSARDLASGTYEQYF
CDR3 DNA: TGCAGTGCTAGAGATTTGGCTAGCGGAACCTACGAGCAGTACTTC

clone size: few
J gene: TRBJ2-2
D gene: NA
CDR3 length: 14
V gene: TRBV24-1
CDR3 protein: CATSADGNTGELFF
CDR3 DNA: TGTGCCACCAGTGCGGACGGGAACACCGGGGAGCTGTTTTTT

clone size: NA
J gene: TRBJ2-3
D gene: NA
CDR3 length: 20
V gene: TRBV5-1
CDR3 protein: CASSLAGAWGKPTATDTQYF
CDR3 DNA: TGCGCCAGCAGCTTGGCCGGGGCGTGGGGGAAACCTACGGCCACAGATACGCAGTATTTT

clone size: NA
J gene: TRBJ1-4
D gene: NA
CDR3 length: 14
V gene: TRBV20-1
CDR3 protein: CSATRTSTNEKLFF
CDR3 DNA: TGCAGTGCTACGCGGACGTCAACTAATGAAAAACTGTTTTTT

clone size: NA
J gene: TRBJ2-5
D gene: TRBD2
CDR3 length: 15
V gene: TRBV7-9
CDR3 protein: CASSPRGTSEQTQYF
CDR3 DNA: TGTGCCAGCAGCCCGAGAGGGACTAGCGAACAGACCCAGTACTTC

clone size: few
J gene: TRBJ2-7
D gene: TRBD1
CDR3 length: 15
V gene: TRBV20-1
CDR3 protein: CSATRPRDRSYEQYF
CDR3 DNA: TGCAGTGCTACCAGACCCCGGGACAGGTCCTACGAGCAGTACTTC

clone size: many
J gene: TRBJ2-3
D gene: TRBD2
CDR3 length: 16
V gene: TRBV12-3/TRBV12-4
CDR3 protein: CASSSGTSGYTDTQYF
CDR3 DNA: TGTGCCAGCAGTTCCGGGACTAGCGGATACACAGATACGCAGTATTTT

clone size: few
J gene: TRBJ2-1
D gene: NA
CDR3 length: 17
V gene: TRBV7-2
CDR3 protein: CASSLAGAFGPTYEQFF
CDR3 DNA: TGTGCCAGCAGCTTAGCGGGAGCGTTTGGGCCCACGTATGAGCAGTTCTTC

clone size: NA
J gene: TRBJ2-3
D gene: NA
CDR3 length: 18
V gene: TRBV11-2
CDR3 protein: CASSSPPGTSTGTDTQYF
CDR3 DNA: TGTGCCAGCAGCTCACCCCCAGGGACTTCCACGGGTACAGATACGCAGTATTTT